The 5 T cell receptor beta chains below all came from one sample that was sequenced in a study of T cell responses to AZD1222 COVID-19 vaccine. Clones were sequenced by immunoSEQ multiplex PCR, and TCRdb holds only the in-frame ones, with some missing. Of around 130,000 clones listed, over 85% are singletons. The specimen comprised peripheral blood, sampled 28 days after the second AZD1222 dose. The receptors stem from an adult who received the AZD1222 COVID-19 vaccine.

V gene TRBV5-1 combines with J gene TRBJ2-7, with TRBD2 matching over 9 bases. The length of the CDR3 is 15 residues. The germline gives CDR1 SGHRS, CDR2 YFSETQ. V gave up 0 bases and J gave up 0 bases; unmatched junction bases: 1. CDR3 bases: TGCGCCAGCAGCTTGGAGCGGGGGGTCTCCTACGAGCAGTACTTC. Amino acids: CASSLERGVSYEQYF.

The chain couples TRBV14 to TRBJ1-2; D possibly corresponds to TRBD1 (6 bases). The germline V gene encodes CDR1 SGHDN and CDR2 FVKESK. Trimming removed 5 bases from V and 8 bases from J, with 15 bases in between. CDR3 length: 13 residues. The chain's CDR3 is CASSSGEIGGYTF. As DNA, the CDR3 is TGTGCCAGCAGCTCAGGGGAAATAGGCGGCTACACCTTC.

This clone was counted between two and nine times. V and J are TRBV5-5 and TRBJ1-1; the D is unclear. Germline-derived CDR1 and CDR2 are SGHKS and YYEKEE (reference sequence). Deletions cut 5 bases from V and 0 bases from J, with 8 bases between. CDR3 length equals 13 residues. CDR3: CASRYDLNTEAFF. DNA of the CDR3: TGTGCCAGCAGATACGACTTGAACACTGAAGCTTTCTTT.

V is TRBV4-3 and J is TRBJ1-2, with D perhaps matching TRBD1 (5 bases). This CDR3 spans 16 amino acids. The V gene's germline CDR1 is LGHNA and CDR2 YSLEER. Trimming took 0 bases from V and 4 from J, leaving 15 bases between them. The CDR3 region is CASSQDWGDSVYGYTF. The CDR3 bases are TGCGCCAGCAGCCAAGATTGGGGGGACTCGGTCTATGGCTACACCTTC.

V and J are TRBV5-8 and TRBJ2-7; 7 bases are shared with TRBD1. J was trimmed by 0 bases and V by 2 bases; bases with no gene match: 8. Germline V gene lookup returns CDR1 SGHTS and CDR2 YDEGEE. The CDR3 is 16 residues long. CDR3 region: CASSFRTGPASYEQYF. The CDR3 DNA follows: TGTGCCAGCAGCTTCAGGACAGGCCCGGCCTCCTACGAGCAGTACTTC. Drawing the rest from reference TRBV5-8 and TRBJ2-7, the complete variable domain is EAGVTQSPTHLIKTRGQQATLRCSPISGHTSVYWYQQALGLGLQFLLWYDEGEERNRGNFPPRFSGRQFPNYSSELNVNALELEDSALYLCASSFRTGPASYEQYFGPGTRLTVT.